The following is a T cell receptor beta chain sequence with its context. This sample stems from a study of control samples from healthy donors and cancer patients. From germline, CDR1 is SGHNT and CDR2 YYREEE (reference sequence). The CDR3 is 15 amino acids. The germline V and J ends were trimmed by 0 bases and 1 base, with 11 bases remaining between them. TCRdb's table, derived via immunoSEQ multiplex PCR, lists solely in-frame clones and lacks some. Among 150,000 to 180,000 clones listed, approximately 94% were seen once. The chain links TRBV5-4 to TRBJ2-7, with D perhaps TRBD1 (6 bases). Sequences were obtained from blood. This TCR was sampled from a man aged 40-49 years in good health. The CDR3 coding sequence is TGTGCCAGCAGCTTGGGGACAGTGGGGTCCTACGAGCAGTACTTC. Its translation: CASSLGTVGSYEQYF. Combining the CDR3 with reference TRBV5-4 and TRBJ2-7 gives the whole variable domain ETGVTQSPTHLIKTRGQQVTLRCSSQSGHNTVSWYQQALGQGPQFIFQYYREEENGRGNFPPRFSGLQFPNYSSELNVNALELDDSALYLCASSLGTVGSYEQYFGPGTRLTVT.